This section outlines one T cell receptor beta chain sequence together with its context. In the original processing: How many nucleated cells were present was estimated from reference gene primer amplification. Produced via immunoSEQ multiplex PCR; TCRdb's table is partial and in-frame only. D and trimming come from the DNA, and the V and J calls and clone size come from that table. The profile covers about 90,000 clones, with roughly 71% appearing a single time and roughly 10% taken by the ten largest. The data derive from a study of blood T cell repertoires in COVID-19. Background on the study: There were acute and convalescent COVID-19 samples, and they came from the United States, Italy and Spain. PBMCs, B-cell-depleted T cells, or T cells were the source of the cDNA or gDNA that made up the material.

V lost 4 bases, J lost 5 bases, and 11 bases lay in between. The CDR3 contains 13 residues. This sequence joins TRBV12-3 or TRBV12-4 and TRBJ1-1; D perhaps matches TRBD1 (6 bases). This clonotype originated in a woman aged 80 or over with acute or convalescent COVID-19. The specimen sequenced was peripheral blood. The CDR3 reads CASSSDRRTEAFF. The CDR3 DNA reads TGTGCCAGCAGTTCCGACAGGAGGACTGAAGCTTTCTTT.